This note documents a single T cell receptor beta chain sequence. This sample was included in a study of blood T cell repertoires in COVID-19. Study-wide context: COVID-19 samples collected from the United States, Italy and Spain covered acute and convalescent phases. Sources were T cells, B-cell-depleted T cells, or PBMCs; the material itself was cDNA or gDNA.

Per germline, CDR1 MNHEY and CDR2 SMNVEV (reference sequence). V was clipped by 3 bases and J by 2 bases; unmatched bases: 14. This CDR3 has 19 amino acids. TCRdb keeps only in-frame clones here, not all; method: immunoSEQ multiplex PCR. The sample contains approximately 350,000 clones, 85% to 90% of which appear only once. Recruited during active infection, patients (from Seattle) were subsequently followed longitudinally. This clonotype originated in a woman aged 45-65 years with COVID-19, enrolled during active disease. The chain links TRBV27 to TRBJ2-7; 12 bases agree with TRBD2. The sequencing sample was made of peripheral blood. CDR3 residues: CASSLAPGLAGNAPYEQYF. In nucleotides, the CDR3 is TGTGCCAGCAGTTTGGCCCCGGGACTAGCGGGCAACGCCCCCTACGAGCAGTACTTC.